These 7 T cell receptor beta chains came from one sample sequenced in a study of blood T cell repertoires in COVID-19 (dated by TCRdb to 2020 to 2021). Receptors were amplified or captured by the immunoSEQ multiplex PCR assay. TCRdb stores this immuneACCESS table with in-frame sequences only. Part of the clones is absent; in the studies checked, under half of the shortfall reflects unresolved V genes, and no reason is known for the rest. This sample gives approximately 77,000 clones in total; 70% to 90% of them show up just once. 15% to 20% of the sample comes from the top ten. Specimen: peripheral blood. The receptor set was obtained from a woman between 55 and 75 years old with acute or convalescent COVID-19.

This chain uses TRBV29-1 with TRBJ2-1; possible D gene TRBD2, 5 bases. Germline V gene sequence: CDR1 SQVTM, CDR2 ANQGSEA. The CDR3 is made up of 12 amino acids. Trimming removed 0 bases at V and 15 bases at J, with 15 bases between. CDR3 sequence reads: CSVEDGGGIRFF. CDR3 sequence (DNA): TGCAGCGTTGAAGATGGAGGTGGTATTCGGTTCTTC.

This chain links TRBV30 with TRBJ1-3; no definite D call. CDR1 is GTSNPN, CDR2 SVGIG, per germline (reference sequence). The CDR3 consists of 14 residues. V was pared by 2 bases and J by 0 bases, with 8 bases between. The CDR3 loop is CAWSLGSSGNTIYF. The CDR3 DNA reads as TGTGCCTGGAGTCTAGGGAGCTCTGGAAACACCATATATTTT. Supplemented by reference TRBV30 and TRBJ1-3, the full variable domain reads SQTIHQWPATLVQPVGSPLSLECTVEGTSNPNLYWYRQAAGRGLQLLFYSVGIGQISSEVPQNLSASRPQDRQFILSSKKLLLSDSGFYLCAWSLGSSGNTIYFGEGSWLTVV.

The count of this clone is one. V is TRBV7-2 and J is TRBJ1-4; weak D call: TRBD1 (6 bases). The V gene lost 5 bases and the J gene lost 7 bases, with 11 bases spanning the gap. CDR1 SGHTA and CDR2 FQGNSA come from the germline V gene. This CDR3 contains 13 residues. The CDR3 DNA sequence: TGTGCCAGCAGCCTTTCGACAGGTGAAAAACTGTTTTTT. Encoded protein: CASSLSTGEKLFF.

This chain connects TRBV19 to TRBJ2-3; maybe TRBD1 (5 bases). The CDR3 is 14 amino acids. The germline V gene encodes CDR1 LNHDA and CDR2 SQIVND (reference sequence). Trimming cost V 6 bases and J 2 bases, with 12 bases left between them. In nucleotides, the CDR3 is TGTGCCAGTAGACGGAGACAGACCACAGATACGCAGTATTTT. Its protein product is CASRRRQTTDTQYF.

V gene TRBV12-5 combines with J gene TRBJ1-5, with 9 positions matching TRBD1. There are 16 residues in the CDR3. The germline V gene has CDR1 LGHNT and CDR2 FRNRAP. The ends lost 1 base at V and 3 bases at J; junction bases unmatched: 4. The CDR3 sequence: CASGLGRDRDNQPQHF. In nucleotides, the CDR3 is TGTGCTAGTGGTTTGGGCCGGGACAGGGACAATCAGCCCCAGCATTTT.

The V and J genes are TRBV11-2 and TRBJ2-7, with D hard to call. V was trimmed by 5 bases and J by 1 base, leaving 12 bases between them. CDR3 length: 14 residues. Germline CDR1 reads SGHAT; CDR2 reads FQNNGV. CDR3 sequence (DNA): TGTGCCAGCAGCACAAACCTCAGGTCCTACGAGCAGTACTTC. Translation gives CASSTNLRSYEQYF.

This chain connects TRBV18 to TRBJ1-6; D perhaps matches TRBD1 (6 bases). The CDR3 spans 13 residues. V was trimmed by 3 bases and J by 7 bases, leaving 7 bases between them. Germline V gene lookup returns CDR1 KGHSH and CDR2 LQKENI. This CDR3 is CASSPDRNSPLHF. The CDR3 bases are TGTGCCAGCTCACCGGACAGAAATTCACCCCTCCACTTT.